This T cell receptor (beta chain) is from a study of CD8+CD57+ T cells in acquired aplastic anemia. For the study at large: The DNA of sorted CD4+ and CD8+ cells averaged around 3.2 ug. Regarding the study as a whole: Patients and controls were found to share around 30 CD8+ CDR3 sequences. Between patients and controls, CD8+ Simpson's diversity did not vary significantly.

The study profiled TCR beta VDJ and CDR3 using genomic DNA as template. TCRdb re-called the reads with MiXCR, one entry per CDR3 protein. Among 150,000 to 180,000 distinct CDR3 sequences listed, less than 60% were seen once. The CDR3 totals 13 residues. Germline CDR1 reads MNHEY; CDR2 reads SMNVEV (reference sequence). The V end was cut by 0 bases, the J end by 2 bases, with 5 bases between. This clonotype has a count of ten or more. The antigen is not known. Previously, flow cytometry had revealed CD8+CD57+ cell expansion in the patients chosen for sequencing. At blood sampling, none of the patients had yet received therapy.

The origin of this receptor is a human donor with aplastic anemia. Sequencing used sorted CD4+, CD8+, or CD8+CD57+ T cells (not recorded which) from PBMCs. The chain couples TRBV27 to TRBJ2-7; D remains unclear. The CDR3 nucleotides are TGTGCCAGCAGTTTATCGCCGACCTACGAGCAGTACTTC. Its translation: CASSLSPTYEQYF.